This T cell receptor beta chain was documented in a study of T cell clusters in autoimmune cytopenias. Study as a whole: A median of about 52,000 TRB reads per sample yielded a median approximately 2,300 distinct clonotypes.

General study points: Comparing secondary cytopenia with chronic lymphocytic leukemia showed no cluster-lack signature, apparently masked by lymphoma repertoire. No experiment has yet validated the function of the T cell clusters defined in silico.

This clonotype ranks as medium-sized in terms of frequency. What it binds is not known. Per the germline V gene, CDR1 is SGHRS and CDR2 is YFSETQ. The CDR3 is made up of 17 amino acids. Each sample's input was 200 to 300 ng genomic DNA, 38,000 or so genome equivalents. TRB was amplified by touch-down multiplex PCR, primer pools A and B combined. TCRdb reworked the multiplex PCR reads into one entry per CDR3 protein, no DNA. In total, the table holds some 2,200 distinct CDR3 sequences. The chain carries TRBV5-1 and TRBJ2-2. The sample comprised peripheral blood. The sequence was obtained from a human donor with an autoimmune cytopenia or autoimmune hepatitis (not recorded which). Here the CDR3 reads CASSLEALSIRTGELFF.